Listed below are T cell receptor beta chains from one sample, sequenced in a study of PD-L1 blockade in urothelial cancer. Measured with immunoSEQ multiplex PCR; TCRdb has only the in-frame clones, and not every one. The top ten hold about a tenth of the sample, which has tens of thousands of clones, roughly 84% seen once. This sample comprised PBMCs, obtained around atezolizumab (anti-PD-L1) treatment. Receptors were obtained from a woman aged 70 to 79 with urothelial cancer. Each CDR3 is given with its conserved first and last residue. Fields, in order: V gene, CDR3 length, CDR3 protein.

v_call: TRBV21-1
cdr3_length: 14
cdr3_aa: CASPEGGKYNEQFF

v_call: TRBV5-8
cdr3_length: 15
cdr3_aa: CASSLQGGSTDTQYF

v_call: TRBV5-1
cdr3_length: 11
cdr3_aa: CASRRGSEQYF

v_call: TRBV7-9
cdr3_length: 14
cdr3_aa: CASSYPDRRDGYTF

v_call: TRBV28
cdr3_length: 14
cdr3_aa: CASSSGQGDQPQHF

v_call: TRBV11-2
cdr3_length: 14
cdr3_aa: CASSLERETGGYTF

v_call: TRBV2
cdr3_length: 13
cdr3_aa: CASSGGRDTEAFF

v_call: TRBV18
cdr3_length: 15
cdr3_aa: CASSPIGAGGLEQYF

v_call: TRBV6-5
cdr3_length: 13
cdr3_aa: CASTQGITYEQYF

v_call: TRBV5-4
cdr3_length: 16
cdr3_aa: CASSRGLAGGSGEQYF

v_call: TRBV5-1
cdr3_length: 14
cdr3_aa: CASRTGSTNEKLFF

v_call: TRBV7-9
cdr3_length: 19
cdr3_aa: CASSLEGGGLLNSGNTIYF

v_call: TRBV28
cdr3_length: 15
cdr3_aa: CASSPRALNTGELFF

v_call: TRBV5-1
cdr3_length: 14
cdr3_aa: CASSYGGITGELFF

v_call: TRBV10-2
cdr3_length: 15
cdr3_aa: CASSDRGAWRETQYF

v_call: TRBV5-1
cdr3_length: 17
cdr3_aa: CASSLGPSGGGTDTQYF

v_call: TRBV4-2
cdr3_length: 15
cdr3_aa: CASSRDRANTGELFF

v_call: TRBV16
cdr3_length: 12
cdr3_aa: CAAGFGNQPQHF